This T cell receptor (beta chain) was recorded in a study of vaccination and CD4 T cells after COVID-19. Study summary: Control cultures were given a CEFX pool, an HIV-1 Nef pool, or no peptide.

With respect to this clonotype: Antigen: not known.

Oncomine TCR Beta short-read sequencing was applied to DNA from cultured CD4+ T cells. Each CDR3 protein is one row after TCRdb ran MiXCR on the PCR reads. This table has about 15,000 distinct CDR3 sequences, around two fifths appearing once. The CDR3 is 15 residues long. V trimming: 4 bases; J trimming: 2 bases; junction bases outside the gene matches: 3. Germline values: CDR1 LNHNV, CDR2 YYDKDF (reference sequence). The sample's treatment: roughly 10-day PBMC culture with coronavirus spike peptide pools or control peptides (ViraFEST assay). This clonotype originated in a human donor who had recovered from COVID-19. Here the sequenced sample was CD4+ T cells from blood, cultured in vitro, taken before SARS-CoV-2 vaccination. The rearrangement uses TRBV15 and TRBJ2-1, with 9 bases that match TRBD1. CDR3 sequence reads: CATSMGQGAYNEQFF. CDR3 sequence (DNA): TGTGCCACCAGCATGGGACAGGGAGCCTACAATGAGCAGTTCTTC.